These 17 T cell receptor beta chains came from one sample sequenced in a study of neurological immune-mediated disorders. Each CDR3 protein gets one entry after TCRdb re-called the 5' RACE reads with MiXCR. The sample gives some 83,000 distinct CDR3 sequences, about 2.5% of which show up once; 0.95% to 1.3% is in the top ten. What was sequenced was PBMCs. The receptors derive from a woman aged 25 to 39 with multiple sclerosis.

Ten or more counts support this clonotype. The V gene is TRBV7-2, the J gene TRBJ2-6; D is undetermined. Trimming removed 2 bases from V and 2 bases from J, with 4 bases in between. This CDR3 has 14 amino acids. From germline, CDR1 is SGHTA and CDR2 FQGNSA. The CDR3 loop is CASSLTPGANVLTF. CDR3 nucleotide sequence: TGTGCCAGCAGCTTAACGCCTGGGGCCAACGTCCTGACTTTC.

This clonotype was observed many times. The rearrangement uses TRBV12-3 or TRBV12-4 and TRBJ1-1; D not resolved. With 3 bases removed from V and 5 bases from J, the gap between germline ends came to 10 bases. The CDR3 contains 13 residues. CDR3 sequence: CASSFKVGTEAFF. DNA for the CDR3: TGTGCCAGCAGTTTTAAGGTCGGGACTGAAGCTTTCTTT.

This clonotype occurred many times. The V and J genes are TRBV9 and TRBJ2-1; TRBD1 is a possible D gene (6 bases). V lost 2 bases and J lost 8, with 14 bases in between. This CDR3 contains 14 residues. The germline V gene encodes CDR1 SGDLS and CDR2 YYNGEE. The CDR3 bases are TGTGCCAGCAGCGTGGTAGGGGGAAAGGATGAGCAGTTCTTC. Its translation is CASSVVGGKDEQFF.

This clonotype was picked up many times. The CDR3 nucleotides read TGCAGCGCGACAGGCCTTTATAACTATGGCTACACCTTC. This codes for CSATGLYNYGYTF. The rearrangement links TRBV29-1 to TRBJ1-2; TRBD1 is a possible D gene (6 bases). The germline V gene has CDR1 SQVTM and CDR2 ANQGSEA. There are 13 residues in the CDR3. Deletions cut 7 bases from V and 1 base from J, with 13 bases between.

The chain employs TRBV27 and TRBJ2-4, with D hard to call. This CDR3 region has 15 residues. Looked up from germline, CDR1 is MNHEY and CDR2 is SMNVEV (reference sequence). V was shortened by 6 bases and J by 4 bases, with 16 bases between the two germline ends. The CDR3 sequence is CASSPWASGKNIQYF. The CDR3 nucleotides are TGTGCCAGCAGCCCCTGGGCATCTGGTAAAAACATTCAGTACTTC.

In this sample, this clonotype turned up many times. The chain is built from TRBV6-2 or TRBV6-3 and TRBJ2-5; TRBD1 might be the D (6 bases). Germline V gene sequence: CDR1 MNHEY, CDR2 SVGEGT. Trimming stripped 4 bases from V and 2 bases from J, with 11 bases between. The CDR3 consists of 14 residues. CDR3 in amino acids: CASSFGQIQETQYF. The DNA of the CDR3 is TGTGCCAGCAGTTTCGGACAGATTCAAGAGACCCAGTACTTC.

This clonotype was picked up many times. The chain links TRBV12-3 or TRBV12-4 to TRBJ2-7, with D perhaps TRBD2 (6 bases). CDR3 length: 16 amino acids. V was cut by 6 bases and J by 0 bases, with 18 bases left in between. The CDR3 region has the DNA TGTGCCAGCAGCTTTAGCGGCGGAGGGAGCTCCTACGAGCAGTACTTC. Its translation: CASSFSGGGSSYEQYF.

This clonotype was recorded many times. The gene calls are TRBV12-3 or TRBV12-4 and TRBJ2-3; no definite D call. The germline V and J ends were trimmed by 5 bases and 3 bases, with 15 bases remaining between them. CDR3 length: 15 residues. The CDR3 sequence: CASSAFRKGTDTQYF. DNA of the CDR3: TGTGCCAGCAGTGCCTTCCGGAAGGGAACAGATACGCAGTATTTT.

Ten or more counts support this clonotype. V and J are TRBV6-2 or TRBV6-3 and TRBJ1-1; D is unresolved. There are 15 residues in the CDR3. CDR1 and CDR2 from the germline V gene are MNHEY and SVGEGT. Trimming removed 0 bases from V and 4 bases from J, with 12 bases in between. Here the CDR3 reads CASSYSEDLGTEAFF. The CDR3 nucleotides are TGTGCCAGCAGTTACTCAGAGGATTTGGGCACTGAAGCTTTCTTT.

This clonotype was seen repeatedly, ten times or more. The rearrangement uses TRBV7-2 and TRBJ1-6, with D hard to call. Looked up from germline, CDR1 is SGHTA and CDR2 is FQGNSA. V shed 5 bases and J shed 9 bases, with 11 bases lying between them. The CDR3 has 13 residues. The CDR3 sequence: CASSPRILSPLHF. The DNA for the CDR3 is TGTGCCAGCAGCCCCCGTATCCTTTCACCCCTCCACTTT.

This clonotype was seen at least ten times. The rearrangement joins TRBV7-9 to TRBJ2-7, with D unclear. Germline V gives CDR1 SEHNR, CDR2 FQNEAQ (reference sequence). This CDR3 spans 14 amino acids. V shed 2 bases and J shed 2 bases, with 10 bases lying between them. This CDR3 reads CASSLSGGTYEQYF. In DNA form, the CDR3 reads TGTGCCAGCAGCTTATCCGGCGGAACCTACGAGCAGTACTTC.

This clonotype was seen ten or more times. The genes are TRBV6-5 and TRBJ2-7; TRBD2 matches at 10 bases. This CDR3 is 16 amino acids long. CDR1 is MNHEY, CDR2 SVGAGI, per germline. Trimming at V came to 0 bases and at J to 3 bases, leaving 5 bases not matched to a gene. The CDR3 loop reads CASSYSRLAGDYEQYF. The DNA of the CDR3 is TGTGCCAGCAGTTACTCGAGACTAGCGGGTGACTACGAGCAGTACTTC.

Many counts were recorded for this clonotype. The CDR3 spells CATSRDRSGNEKLFF. The CDR3 nucleotides are TGTGCCACCAGCAGAGATCGGTCAGGGAATGAAAAACTGTTTTTT. The genes are TRBV15 and TRBJ1-4, with D possibly matching TRBD1 (5 bases). CDR3 length equals 15 residues. Germline CDR1 and CDR2: LNHNV and YYDKDF (reference sequence). The V end lost 0 bases, the J end lost 5 bases, and 10 bases lay between the germline ends.

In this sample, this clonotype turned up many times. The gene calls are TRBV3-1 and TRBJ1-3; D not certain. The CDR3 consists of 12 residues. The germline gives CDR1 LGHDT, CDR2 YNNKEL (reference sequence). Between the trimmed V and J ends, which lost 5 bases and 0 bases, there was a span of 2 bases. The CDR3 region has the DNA TGTGCCAGCAGCGACTCTGGAAACACCATATATTTT. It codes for CASSDSGNTIYF.

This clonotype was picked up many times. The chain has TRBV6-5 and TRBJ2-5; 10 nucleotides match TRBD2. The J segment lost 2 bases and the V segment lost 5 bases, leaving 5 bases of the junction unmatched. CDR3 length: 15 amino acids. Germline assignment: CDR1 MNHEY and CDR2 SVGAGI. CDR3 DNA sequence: TGTGCCAGCAGTCGGACTAGCGGACCTCAAGAGACCCAGTACTTC. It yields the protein CASSRTSGPQETQYF.

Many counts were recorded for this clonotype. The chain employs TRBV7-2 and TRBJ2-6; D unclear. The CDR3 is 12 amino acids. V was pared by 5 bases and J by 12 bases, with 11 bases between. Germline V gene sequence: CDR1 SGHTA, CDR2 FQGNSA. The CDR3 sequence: CASSLSPLVLTF. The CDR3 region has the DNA TGTGCCAGCAGCCTTTCGCCCCTCGTCCTGACTTTC.

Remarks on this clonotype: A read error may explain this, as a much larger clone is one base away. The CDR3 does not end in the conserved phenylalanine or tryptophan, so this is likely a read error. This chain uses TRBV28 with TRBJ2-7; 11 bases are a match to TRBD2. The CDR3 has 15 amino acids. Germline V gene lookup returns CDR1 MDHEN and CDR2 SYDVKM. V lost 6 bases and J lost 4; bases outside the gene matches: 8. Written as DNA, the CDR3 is TGTGCCAGCAGCCCAACTAGCGGGAGTTTGTACGAGCAGTACTTA. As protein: CASSPTSGSLYEQYL.